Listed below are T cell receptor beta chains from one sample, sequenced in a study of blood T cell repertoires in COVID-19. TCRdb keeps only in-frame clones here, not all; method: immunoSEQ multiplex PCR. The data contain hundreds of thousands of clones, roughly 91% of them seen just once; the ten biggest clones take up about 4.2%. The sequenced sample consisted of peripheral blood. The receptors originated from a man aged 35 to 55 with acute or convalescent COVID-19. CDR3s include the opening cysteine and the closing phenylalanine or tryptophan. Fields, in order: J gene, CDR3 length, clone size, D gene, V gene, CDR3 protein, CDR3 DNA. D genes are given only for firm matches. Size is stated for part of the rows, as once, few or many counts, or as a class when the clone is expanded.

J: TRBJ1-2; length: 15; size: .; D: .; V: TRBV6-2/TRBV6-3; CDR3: CASSDQGRVNYGYTF; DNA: TGTGCCAGCAGTGACCAGGGTAGGGTCAACTATGGCTACACCTTC
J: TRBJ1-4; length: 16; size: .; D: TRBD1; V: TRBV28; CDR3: CASSYPTGRPNEKLFF; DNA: TGTGCCAGCAGTTACCCGACAGGGAGGCCTAATGAAAAGCTGTTTTTT
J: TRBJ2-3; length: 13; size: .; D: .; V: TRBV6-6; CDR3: CASRVRTADTQYF; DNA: TGTGCCAGCAGGGTTAGAACTGCAGATACGCAGTATTTT
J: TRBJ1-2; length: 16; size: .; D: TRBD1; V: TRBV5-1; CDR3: CASSYSQQGAKDGYTF; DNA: TGCGCCAGCAGCTACTCACAGCAGGGGGCTAAGGATGGCTACACCTTC
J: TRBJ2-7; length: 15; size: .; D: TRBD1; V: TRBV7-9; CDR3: CASSFGQDPSYEQYF; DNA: TGTGCCAGCAGCTTCGGACAGGATCCTTCCTACGAGCAGTACTTC
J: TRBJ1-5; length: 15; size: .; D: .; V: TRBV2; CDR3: CASSEERGVGQPQHF; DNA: TGTGCCAGCAGTGAAGAACGGGGGGTAGGTCAGCCCCAGCATTTT
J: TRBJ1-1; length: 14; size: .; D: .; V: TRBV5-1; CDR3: CASSLDGENTEAFF; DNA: TGCGCCAGCAGCTTGGACGGGGAGAACACTGAAGCTTTCTTT
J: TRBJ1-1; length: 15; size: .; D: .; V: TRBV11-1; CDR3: CASSLQGNMNTEAFF; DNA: TGTGCCAGCAGCTTACAGGGGAATATGAACACTGAAGCTTTCTTT
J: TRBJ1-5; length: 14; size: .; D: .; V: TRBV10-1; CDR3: CASSNGGWDQPQHF; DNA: TGCGCCAGCAGTAATGGGGGCTGGGATCAGCCCCAGCATTTT
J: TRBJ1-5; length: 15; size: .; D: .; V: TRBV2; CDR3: CASTTTGQGSQPQHF; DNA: TGTGCCAGCACCACAACTGGGCAGGGAAGCCAGCCCCAGCATTTT
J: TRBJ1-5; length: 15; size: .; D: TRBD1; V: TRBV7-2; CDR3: CASSRRQGGNQPQHF; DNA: TGTGCCAGCAGCAGAAGACAGGGGGGCAATCAGCCCCAGCATTTT
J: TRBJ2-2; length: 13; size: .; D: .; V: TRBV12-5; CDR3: CASGLRNTGELFF; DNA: TGTGCTAGTGGTTTGCGGAACACCGGGGAGCTGTTTTTT
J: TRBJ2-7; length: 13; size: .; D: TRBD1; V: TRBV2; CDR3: CASSETGAYEQYF; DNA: TGTGCCAGCAGTGAAACAGGGGCATACGAGCAGTACTTC
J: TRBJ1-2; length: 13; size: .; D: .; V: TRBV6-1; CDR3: CASSEVAGYGYTF; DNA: TGTGCCAGCAGTGAAGTTGCCGGGTATGGCTACACCTTC
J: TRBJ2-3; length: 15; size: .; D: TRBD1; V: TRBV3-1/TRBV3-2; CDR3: CASSQRQGWTDTQYF; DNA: TGTGCCAGCAGCCAAAGACAGGGGTGGACAGATACGCAGTATTTT
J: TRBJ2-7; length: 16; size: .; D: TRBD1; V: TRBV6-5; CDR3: CASSYSPGTGQYEQYF; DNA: TGTGCCAGCAGTTATTCCCCCGGGACAGGGCAGTACGAGCAGTACTTC
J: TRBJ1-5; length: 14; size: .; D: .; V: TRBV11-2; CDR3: CASSLRGSNQPQHF; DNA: TGTGCCAGCAGCTTAAGGGGTTCCAATCAGCCCCAGCATTTT
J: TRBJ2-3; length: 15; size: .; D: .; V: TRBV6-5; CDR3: CASRKWRGLPDTQYF; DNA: TGTGCCAGCAGAAAGTGGCGAGGTTTACCAGATACGCAGTATTTT
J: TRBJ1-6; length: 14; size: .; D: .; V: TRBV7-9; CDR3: CASSLDTYNSPLHF; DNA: TGTGCCAGCAGCTTAGATACCTATAATTCACCCCTCCACTTT
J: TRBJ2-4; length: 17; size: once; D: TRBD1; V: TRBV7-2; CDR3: CASSPTGTGVEKNIQYF; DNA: TGTGCCAGCAGCCCGACTGGGACAGGGGTTGAGAAAAACATTCAGTACTTC
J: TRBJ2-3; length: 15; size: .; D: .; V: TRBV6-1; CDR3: CASSETWTDTDTQYF; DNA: TGTGCCAGCAGTGAAACGTGGACAGACACAGATACGCAGTATTTT
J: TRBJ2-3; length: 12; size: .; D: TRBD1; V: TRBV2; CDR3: CASKGAPDTQYF; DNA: TGTGCCAGCAAGGGGGCCCCAGATACGCAGTATTTT
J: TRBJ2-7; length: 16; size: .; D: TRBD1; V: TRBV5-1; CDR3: CASSWGQVSPLNEQYF; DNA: TGCGCCAGCAGCTGGGGACAGGTAAGCCCCCTGAACGAGCAGTACTTC
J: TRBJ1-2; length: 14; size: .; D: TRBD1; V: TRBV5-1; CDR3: CASSPNQGEDGYTF; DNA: TGCGCCAGCAGCCCTAATCAGGGGGAGGATGGCTACACCTTC
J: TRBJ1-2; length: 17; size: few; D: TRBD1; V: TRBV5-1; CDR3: CASSIRPPGQSNYGYTF; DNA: TGCGCCAGCAGCATCAGACCCCCGGGACAGAGTAACTATGGCTACACCTTC
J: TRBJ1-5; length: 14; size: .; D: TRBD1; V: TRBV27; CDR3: CASSFRDSAGAQHF; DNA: TGTGCCAGCAGTTTCCGGGACAGTGCAGGGGCCCAGCATTTT
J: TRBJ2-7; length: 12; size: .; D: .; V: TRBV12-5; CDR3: CASGRGSYEQYF; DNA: TGTGCTAGTGGACGAGGGTCCTACGAGCAGTACTTC
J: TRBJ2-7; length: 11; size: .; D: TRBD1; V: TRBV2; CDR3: CASRVGTGESF; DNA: TGTGCCAGCAGGGTAGGGACAGGGGAATCCTTC
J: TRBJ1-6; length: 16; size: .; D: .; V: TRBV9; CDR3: CASSATLRGGNSPLHF; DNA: TGTGCCAGCAGCGCAACCCTGAGGGGGGGGAATTCACCCCTCCACTTT
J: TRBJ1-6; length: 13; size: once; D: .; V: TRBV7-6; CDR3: CASGGTRNSPLHF; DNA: TGTGCCAGCGGCGGGACGAGGAATTCACCCCTCCACTTT
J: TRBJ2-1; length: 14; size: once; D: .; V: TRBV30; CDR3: CAWRKDLSYNEQFF; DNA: TGTGCCTGGAGGAAGGACTTGAGCTACAATGAGCAGTTCTTC
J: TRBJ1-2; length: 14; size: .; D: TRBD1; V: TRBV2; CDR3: CASRITDRGGGYTF; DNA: TGTGCCAGCAGGATTACAGACAGGGGAGGAGGCTACACCTTC
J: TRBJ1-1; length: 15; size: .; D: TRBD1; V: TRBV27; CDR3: CASKKTGAPNTEAFF; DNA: TGTGCCAGCAAAAAGACAGGGGCCCCGAACACTGAAGCTTTCTTT
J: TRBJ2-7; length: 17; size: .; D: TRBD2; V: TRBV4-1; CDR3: CASSQDGTSGGFYEQYF; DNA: TGCGCCAGCAGCCAAGATGGGACTAGCGGGGGGTTTTACGAGCAGTACTTC
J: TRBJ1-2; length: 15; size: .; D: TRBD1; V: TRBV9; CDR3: CASSVETGESYGYTF; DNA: TGTGCCAGCAGCGTAGAGACAGGGGAGAGCTATGGCTACACCTTC